What follows is one T cell receptor (beta chain) and its context. Antigen unknown. This sample stems from a study of cytomegalovirus exposure and HLA in healthy donors. Study in general: Unique TCR beta sequences numbering approximately 100 million came from 190 million or so T cells in an earlier analysis.

Primers for the PCR totalled 60 Vbeta and 13 Jbeta. The repertoire was sequenced with immunoSEQ multiplex PCR; TCRdb's copy has only in-frame clones and lacks some. The sample lists more than 150,000 clones; around 80% were seen once. Findings of the study overall: Productive rates of about 87% or about 30% were seen for most TCR beta V segments in an earlier analysis. Serostatus for CMV was the only available immune exposure information. On later analysis, the bulk of CMV-associated TCR beta chains appeared to be HLA-restricted.

The V segment lost 1 base and the J segment 5 bases; nucleotides outside the gene matches: 3. The CDR3 totals 14 residues. Germline-derived CDR1 and CDR2 are SEHNR and FQNEAQ (reference sequence). This chain connects TRBV7-9 to TRBJ1-2, with 8 bases fitting TRBD1. The receptor was derived from a woman in her twenties or thirties in good health and CMV-seronegative. The material sequenced was PBMCs. CDR3 coding DNA: TGTGCCAGCAGCTTAGATACAGGGGGGTATGGCTACACCTTC. Amino acid sequence: CASSLDTGGYGYTF.